This T cell receptor (beta chain) was sequenced in a study of cytomegalovirus exposure and HLA in healthy donors. Regarding the study as a whole: Across donors, presence/absence analyses took sequencing depth to be roughly uniform. CMV antigen specificity of a few CMV-associated chains was confirmed in vitro. Researchers reported in a later analysis that common viral pathogens appeared linked to several top clusters. Most of the TCR beta V segments (in an earlier analysis) were productive either about 90% or about 30% of the time.

Both 60 Vbeta primers and 13 Jbeta primers went into the PCR. The method was immunoSEQ multiplex PCR; TCRdb's version includes in-frame clones alone and lacks a portion of them. Here the sample spans about 140,000 clones, over 65% being singletons. About this clone: No antigen is known for it.

V dropped 6 bases and J dropped 4 bases, with 15 bases sitting between them. There are 15 residues in the CDR3. Germline CDR1 reads SNHLY; CDR2 reads FYNNEI. The rearrangement joins TRBV2 to TRBJ1-4; D is possibly TRBD1 (6 bases). This sequence originates from a woman in her thirties in good health and CMV-seronegative. Material: PBMCs. The CDR3 here is CASSGSGQSNEKLFF. The CDR3, as DNA: TGTGCCAGCAGCGGATCGGGACAAAGTAATGAAAAACTGTTTTTT.